This entry lists 31 T cell receptor beta chains sequenced from one sample in a study of shared clonotypes between healthy human individuals. Assay used: immunoSEQ multiplex PCR; TCRdb lists only in-frame clones, some missing. There are roughly 510,000 clones in the sample; 60% to 80% occur only once, and about an eighth lies in the top ten. Sample: PBMCs. The origin of the receptors is a woman aged 40 to 50 in good health. Some clones in this sample may be carry-over from other donors' samples.

CDR3 in DNA: TGTGCCAGCTCAACAAACCTAGTGGGGAGTTCTTACGAGCAGTACTTC. Translating it yields CASSTNLVGSSYEQYF. This rearrangement joins TRBV18 to TRBJ2-7, with TRBD2 as a possible D gene (5 bases). Germline CDR1 is KGHSH and CDR2 is LQKENI. The CDR3 has 16 residues. V lost 5 bases to trimming and J lost 4 bases, with 21 bases between them.

This clone has a count of ten or more. V usage is TRBV7-2 and J usage is TRBJ2-5; TRBD2 aligns across 14 bases. With 3 bases clipped from V and 5 bases from J, the junction kept 8 bases outside the gene matches. The CDR3 is 17 residues long. The V gene's germline CDR1 is SGHTA and CDR2 FQGNSA. The DNA of the CDR3 is TGTGCCAGCAGCTTGGGACTAGCGGGAGTTTTATCGGAGACCCAGTACTTC. Its protein product is CASSLGLAGVLSETQYF.

This clone was seen more than once but under ten times. The rearrangement joins TRBV19 to TRBJ1-5; 7 nucleotides match TRBD1. CDR1 and CDR2 (germline): LNHDA, SQIVND (reference sequence). After removal of 5 bases from V and 4 bases from J, the junction contained 8 bases not matched to a gene. This CDR3 region has 15 residues. CDR3 in amino acids: CASSYGTVGNQPQHF. The CDR3 nucleotides are TGTGCCAGTAGTTACGGGACAGTCGGAAATCAGCCCCAGCATTTT.

The chain joins TRBV7-7 to TRBJ1-3; unclear D gene. Trimming pared 0 bases from V and 0 bases from J, leaving 6 bases between. In germline, CDR1 is SSHAT, CDR2 FNYEAQ (reference sequence). The CDR3 is made up of 15 amino acids. CDR3 sequence (DNA): TGTGCCAGCAGCTTAGCGGCCAGCTCTGGAAACACCATATATTTT. Translated: CASSLAASSGNTIYF.

The V gene is TRBV7-9, the J gene TRBJ2-5, with 10 nucleotides matching TRBD2. J was trimmed by 13 bases and V by 3 bases; bases with no gene match: 5. The CDR3 extends over 12 amino acids. Germline V gives CDR1 SEHNR, CDR2 FQNEAQ (reference sequence). The CDR3 DNA reads as TGTGCCAGCAGCTTTCTAGCGGGAGCTTGGTACTTC. Translation: CASSFLAGAWYF.

The rearrangement uses TRBV5-1 and TRBJ2-3, with D possibly being TRBD1 (5 bases). Germline V gene lookup returns CDR1 SGHRS and CDR2 YFSETQ. Deletions cut 0 bases from V and 5 bases from J, with 10 bases between. The CDR3 runs 14 residues. The CDR3 region has the DNA TGCGCCAGCAGCTTGGGGGCTAGGGGAGATACGCAGTATTTT. Protein product: CASSLGARGDTQYF.

This clone was observed once. Different DNA sequences within this sample yield the same CDR3. The V call is TRBV5-1, the J call TRBJ2-5, with 10 bases lining up with TRBD1. V lost 1 base to trimming and J lost 5 bases; unmatched junction nucleotides: 5. Germline V gene lookup returns CDR1 SGHRS and CDR2 YFSETQ. This CDR3 spans 15 amino acids. CDR3 residues: CASSLRTGGRETQYF. CDR3 nucleotide sequence: TGCGCCAGCAGCTTGCGGACAGGGGGAAGGGAGACCCAGTACTTC.

J is TRBJ2-2 and V is TRBV29-1; 7 nucleotides match TRBD2. The CDR3 is 14 amino acids. Unmatched junction bases numbered 9, after V lost 7 bases and J lost 4 bases. CDR1 SQVTM and CDR2 ANQGSEA come from the germline V gene. The CDR3 nucleotides read TGCAGCGCGAAACTCAGCGGGACCACCGGGGAGCTGTTTTTT. Protein: CSAKLSGTTGELFF.

The CDR3 here is CASSFGQAYEQYF. The CDR3 nucleotides are TGTGCCAGCAGCTTCGGGCAAGCCTACGAGCAGTACTTC. V and J are TRBV5-6 and TRBJ2-7; no clear D. V was cut by 2 bases and J by 2 bases, with 8 bases left in between. The V gene's germline CDR1 is SGHDT and CDR2 YYEEEE. This CDR3 spans 13 amino acids.

The J gene is TRBJ1-2, the V gene TRBV2, with D possibly being TRBD1 (5 bases). Germline loops: CDR1 SNHLY, CDR2 FYNNEI. Trimming shortened V by 5 bases and J by 8 bases, and 15 bases separated the two germline ends. This CDR3 region has 13 residues. The CDR3 sequence: CASSSGQSRGYTF. CDR3 nucleotides: TGTGCCAGCAGTAGTGGACAAAGTCGCGGCTACACCTTC.

This sequence joins TRBV5-6 and TRBJ1-5; no reliable D call. The CDR3 length is 15 residues. Germline V gene lookup returns CDR1 SGHDT and CDR2 YYEEEE. V lost 0 bases and J 1 base, leaving 8 bases between the germline ends. The CDR3 DNA reads TGTGCCAGCAGCTTGGAAGGGTACAGCAATCAGCCCCAGCATTTT. It is translated as CASSLEGYSNQPQHF. Drawing the rest from reference TRBV5-6 and TRBJ1-5, the complete variable domain is DAGVTQSPTHLIKTRGQQVTLRCSPKSGHDTVSWYQQALGQGPQFIFQYYEEEERQRGNFPDRFSGHQFPNYSSELNVNALLLGDSALYLCASSLEGYSNQPQHFGDGTRLSIL.

In DNA form, the CDR3 reads TGTGCCAGCAGTATGACTAGCTCGCAGACCCAGTACTTC. Encoded protein: CASSMTSSQTQYF. The chain employs TRBV7-9 and TRBJ2-5; 7 bases align to TRBD2. CDR3 length: 13 amino acids. Germline lookup yields CDR1 SEHNR and CDR2 FQNEAQ (reference sequence). The J segment lost 6 bases and the V segment lost 6 bases, leaving 7 bases of the junction unmatched.

As to this clone: Other nucleotide sequences in the sample specify the same CDR3. The V call is TRBV30, the J call TRBJ2-3, with 7 nucleotides matching TRBD1. The CDR3 runs 14 residues. Germline V CDR1 and CDR2: GTSNPN, SVGIG (reference sequence). V gave up 0 bases and J gave up 1 base; unmatched junction bases: 1. The CDR3 region has the DNA TGTGCCTGGAGTGTGGGACAGCGCACAGATACGCAGTATTTT. Its protein is CAWSVGQRTDTQYF.

A word on this clone: This may be a read error: a much more frequent sequence differs by one nucleotide. This rearrangement joins TRBV28 to TRBJ2-7; possible D gene TRBD1, 7 bases. The CDR3 has 15 amino acids. Germline V gene lookup returns CDR1 MDHEN and CDR2 SYDVKM. CDR3 nucleotides: TGTGCCAGCAGTTTCAGCGGAGGGACAGCCTACGAGCAGTGCTTC. As protein: CASSFSGGTAYEQCF.

The chain carries TRBV6-1 and TRBJ2-2; TRBD2 matches 9 bases. Germline V gives CDR1 MNHNS, CDR2 SASEGT. V was clipped by 6 bases and J by 7 bases; unmatched bases: 6. CDR3 length: 14 residues. The CDR3: CASSLAGAGGELFF. CDR3 DNA: TGTGCCAGCAGCTTAGCGGGAGCGGGCGGGGAGCTGTTTTTT.

The chain recombines TRBV10-3 with TRBJ1-1; 9 bases agree with TRBD1. The CDR3 sequence is 14 residues long. With V trimmed by 3 bases and J by 2 bases, 1 base remained unmatched. Germline V gene data show CDR1 as ENHRY and CDR2 as SYGVKD. DNA of the CDR3: TGTGCCATCAGTGAACAGGGGGCAAACACTGAAGCTTTCTTT. This gives the protein CAISEQGANTEAFF.

The chain links TRBV7-9 to TRBJ2-7; no firm D call. The CDR3 is 12 residues long. Germline assignment: CDR1 SEHNR and CDR2 FQNEAQ (reference sequence). The V end lost 0 bases, the J end lost 12 bases, and 12 bases lay between the germline ends. In nucleotides, the CDR3 is TGTGCCAGCAGCTTAGCGCAAGGGTACCTGTACTTC. This sequence encodes CASSLAQGYLYF.

In regard to this clone: The junction departs from the called germline gene at one end, perhaps through a read error. The chain employs TRBV28 and TRBJ1-1, with 9 nucleotides matching TRBD1. CDR3 length equals 14 residues. The germline CDR1 and CDR2 sequences are MDHEN and SYDVKM. The CDR3 protein is CASKGTGRYTEAFF. CDR3 sequence (DNA): TGTGCTAGCAAAGGGACAGGGAGGTACACTGAAGCTTTCTTT.

This clone has a single count. The chain combines TRBV30 with TRBJ2-3; the match to TRBD2 covers 8 bases. The V gene's germline CDR1 is GTSNPN and CDR2 SVGIG (reference sequence). The CDR3 has 16 amino acids. V shed 3 bases, J shed 1 base, and the junction held 9 bases outside the gene matches. The CDR3 region has the DNA TGTGCCTGGAGATTTCGCGGGGGGCTGGGCACAGATACGCAGTATTTT. It yields the protein CAWRFRGGLGTDTQYF. The full variable domain, with the rest looked up from reference TRBV30 and TRBJ2-3, is SQTIHQWPATLVQPVGSPLSLECTVEGTSNPNLYWYRQAAGRGLQLLFYSVGIGQISSEVPQNLSASRPQDRQFILSSKKLLLSDSGFYLCAWRFRGGLGTDTQYFGPGTRLTVL.

This rearrangement joins TRBV19 to TRBJ1-4, with a weak D call TRBD1 (6 bases). Germline V gene lookup returns CDR1 LNHDA and CDR2 SQIVND (reference sequence). Trimming shortened V by 4 bases and J by 0 bases, and 12 bases separated the two germline ends. The CDR3 is 16 amino acids. As DNA, the CDR3 is TGTGCCAGTAGTACCCCGACAGGCTCAACTAATGAAAAACTGTTTTTT. Protein sequence: CASSTPTGSTNEKLFF. Using reference TRBV19 and TRBJ1-4 for the parts outside the CDR3, the full variable domain is DGGITQSPKYLFRKEGQNVTLSCEQNLNHDAMYWYRQDPGQGLRLIYYSQIVNDFQKGDIAEGYSVSREKKESFPLTVTSAQKNPTAFYLCASSTPTGSTNEKLFFGSGTQLSVL.

This clone was seen ten or more times. The chain joins TRBV25-1 to TRBJ1-1, with D hard to call. The V gene lost 3 bases and the J gene lost 6 bases, with 5 bases spanning the gap. Germline CDR1 MGHDK, CDR2 SYGVNS. This CDR3 contains 11 residues. The CDR3 here is CASSDSAEAFF. CDR3 in DNA: TGTGCCAGCAGTGACTCGGCTGAAGCTTTCTTT.

The chain combines TRBV6-1 with TRBJ1-2; 7 bases line up with TRBD1. Per germline, CDR1 MNHNS and CDR2 SASEGT. CDR3 length: 12 residues. J gave up 4 bases and V 6 bases, and 2 bases lay outside the gene matches. The CDR3, as DNA: TGTGCCAGCAGAGGGACAGCCTATGGCTACACCTTC. This encodes CASRGTAYGYTF.

This sequence joins TRBV27 and TRBJ1-5; D is uncertain. V was shortened by 4 bases and J by 0 bases, with 10 bases between the two germline ends. Germline V gene data show CDR1 as MNHEY and CDR2 as SMNVEV (reference sequence). CDR3 length: 15 amino acids. CDR3 sequence (DNA): TGTGCCAGCAGTTCACGAAGTAATAGCAATCAGCCCCAGCATTTT. It specifies CASSSRSNSNQPQHF.

This rearrangement joins TRBV15 to TRBJ1-2; 7 bases are a match to TRBD1. The germline V gene has CDR1 LNHNV and CDR2 YYDKDF (reference sequence). This CDR3 has 15 amino acids. V dropped 1 base and J dropped 4; count of bases not matched to a gene: 6. Written as DNA, the CDR3 is TGTGCCACCAGCAGAGGGGGGGACAGCACCTATGGCTACACCTTC. Translated, it gives CATSRGGDSTYGYTF.

V is TRBV9 and J is TRBJ2-7; D uncertain. The germline V gene has CDR1 SGDLS and CDR2 YYNGEE. Trimming stripped 0 bases from V and 2 bases from J, with 18 bases between. This CDR3 spans 17 amino acids. As DNA, the CDR3 is TGTGCCAGCAGCGTAGGGTCCGGGCTAGTCCGACCCTACGAGCAGTACTTC. Translating it yields CASSVGSGLVRPYEQYF.

The V gene is TRBV11-2, the J gene TRBJ1-4; the D gene is possibly TRBD1 (5 bases). Trimming pared 6 bases from V and 5 bases from J, leaving 13 bases between. Looked up from germline, CDR1 is SGHAT and CDR2 is FQNNGV. This CDR3 spans 14 amino acids. CDR3 DNA: TGTGCCAGCAGTTCCGGGACGGGAAATGAAAAACTGTTTTTT. This sequence encodes CASSSGTGNEKLFF.

A remark on this clone: This CDR3 is also generated by other DNA sequences in the sample. The chain recombines TRBV18 with TRBJ2-1, with D tentatively TRBD1 (5 bases). The length of the CDR3 is 14 residues. Germline V lookup: CDR1 KGHSH, CDR2 LQKENI. V lost 2 bases and J lost 5, with 10 bases in between. In DNA, the CDR3 is TGTGCCAGCTCACCAGGCAACAGGAACAATGAGCAGTTCTTC. Its translation is CASSPGNRNNEQFF.

V gene TRBV11-2 combines with J gene TRBJ1-3; D is undetermined. CDR3 size: 15 residues. CDR1 and CDR2 from the germline V gene are SGHAT and FQNNGV. V lost 5 bases to trimming and J lost 0 bases, with 11 bases between them. This CDR3 reads CASSTRSSSGNTIYF. CDR3 DNA: TGTGCCAGCAGCACTAGATCCAGCTCTGGAAACACCATATATTTT.

This clone was observed once. The chain is built from TRBV18 and TRBJ2-2; perhaps TRBD1 as D (6 bases). The CDR3 has 14 residues. Germline V gene lookup returns CDR1 KGHSH and CDR2 LQKENI. V shed 1 base and J shed 6 bases, with 9 bases lying between them. The CDR3 spells CASSPQSGAGELFF. CDR3 nucleotide sequence: TGTGCCAGCTCACCACAATCAGGGGCCGGGGAGCTGTTTTTT.

This clone was recorded once. V is TRBV5-5 and J is TRBJ2-5, with D possibly being TRBD1 or TRBD2 (6 bases each). V lost 4 bases and J lost 2, with 15 bases in between. CDR3 size: 15 residues. Germline V lookup: CDR1 SGHKS, CDR2 YYEKEE (reference sequence). The CDR3, as DNA: TGTGCCAGCAGCCTAGGGCAGGGGAGGCAAGAGACCCAGTACTTC. Protein: CASSLGQGRQETQYF.

The CDR3 DNA sequence: TGCAGTGCCGCGGGAGGGGGCGAGCAGTACTTC. Residues: CSAAGGGEQYF. V is TRBV20-1 and J is TRBJ2-7; 9 bases fit TRBD2. The V gene's germline CDR1 is DFQATT and CDR2 SNEGSKA (reference sequence). CDR3 size: 11 residues. Unmatched junction bases numbered 3, after V lost 6 bases and J lost 6 bases.